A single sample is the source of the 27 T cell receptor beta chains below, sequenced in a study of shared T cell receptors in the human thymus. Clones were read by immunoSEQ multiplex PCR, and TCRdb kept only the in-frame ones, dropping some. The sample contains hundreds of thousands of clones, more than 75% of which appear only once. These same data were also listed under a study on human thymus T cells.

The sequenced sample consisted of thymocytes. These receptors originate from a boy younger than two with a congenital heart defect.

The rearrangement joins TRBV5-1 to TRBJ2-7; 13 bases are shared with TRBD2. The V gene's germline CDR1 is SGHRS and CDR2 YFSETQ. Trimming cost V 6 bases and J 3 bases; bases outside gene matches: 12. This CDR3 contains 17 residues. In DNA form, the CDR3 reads TGCGCCAGCAAGGCGGGACTAGCGGGATTTATGTACTACGAGCAGTACTTC. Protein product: CASKAGLAGFMYYEQYF.

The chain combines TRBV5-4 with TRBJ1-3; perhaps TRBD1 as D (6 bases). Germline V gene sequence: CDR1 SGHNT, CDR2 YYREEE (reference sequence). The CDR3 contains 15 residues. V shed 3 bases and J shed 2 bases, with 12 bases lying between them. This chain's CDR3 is CASSSQGRAGNTIYF. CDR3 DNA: TGTGCCAGCAGCTCACAGGGAAGGGCTGGAAACACCATATATTTT.

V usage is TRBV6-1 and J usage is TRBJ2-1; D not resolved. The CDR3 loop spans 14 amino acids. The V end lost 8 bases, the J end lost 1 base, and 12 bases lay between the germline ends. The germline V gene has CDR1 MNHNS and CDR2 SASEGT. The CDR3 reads CASVQDPSYNEQFF. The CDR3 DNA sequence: TGTGCCAGCGTTCAGGATCCTTCCTACAATGAGCAGTTCTTC.

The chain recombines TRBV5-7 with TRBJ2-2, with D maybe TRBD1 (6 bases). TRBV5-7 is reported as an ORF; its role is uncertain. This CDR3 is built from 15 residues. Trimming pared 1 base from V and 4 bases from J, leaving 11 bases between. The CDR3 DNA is TGTGCCAGCAGCTTGAGACAGGCGGGCACCGGGGAGCTGTTTTTT. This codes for CASSLRQAGTGELFF.

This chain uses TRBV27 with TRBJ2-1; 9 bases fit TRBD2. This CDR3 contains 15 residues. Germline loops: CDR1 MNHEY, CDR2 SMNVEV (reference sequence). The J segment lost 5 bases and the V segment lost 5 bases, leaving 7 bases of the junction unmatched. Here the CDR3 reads CASSTPSGKDNEQFF. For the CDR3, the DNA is TGTGCCAGCAGTACCCCTAGCGGGAAGGACAATGAGCAGTTCTTC.

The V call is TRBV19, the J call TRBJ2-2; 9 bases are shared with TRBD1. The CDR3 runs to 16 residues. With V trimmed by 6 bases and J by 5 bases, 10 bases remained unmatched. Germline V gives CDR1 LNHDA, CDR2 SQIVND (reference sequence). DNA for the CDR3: TGTGCCAGTAGCCAAACCGGGACAGGGAGAACCGGGGAGCTGTTTTTT. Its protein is CASSQTGTGRTGELFF. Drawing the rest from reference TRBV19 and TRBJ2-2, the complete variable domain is DGGITQSPKYLFRKEGQNVTLSCEQNLNHDAMYWYRQDPGQGLRLIYYSQIVNDFQKGDIAEGYSVSREKKESFPLTVTSAQKNPTAFYLCASSQTGTGRTGELFFGEGSRLTVL.

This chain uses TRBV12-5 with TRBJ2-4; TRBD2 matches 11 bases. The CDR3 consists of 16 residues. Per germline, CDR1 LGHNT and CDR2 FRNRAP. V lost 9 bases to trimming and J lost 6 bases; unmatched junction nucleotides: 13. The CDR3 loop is CARSLEWGLAANIQYF. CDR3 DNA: TGTGCTAGGAGCCTCGAGTGGGGACTAGCGGCAAACATTCAGTACTTC.

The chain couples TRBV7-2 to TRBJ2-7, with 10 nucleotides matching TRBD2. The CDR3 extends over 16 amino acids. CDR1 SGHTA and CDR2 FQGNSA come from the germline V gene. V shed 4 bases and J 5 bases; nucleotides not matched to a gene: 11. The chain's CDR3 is CASSSRGLAEADEQYF. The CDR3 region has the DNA TGTGCCAGCAGCTCCCGAGGACTAGCGGAGGCGGACGAGCAGTACTTC.

The CDR3 DNA reads TGTGCCAGCAGTTTAGCGGGAGTGGGGTACGAGCAGTACTTC. Translating gives CASSLAGVGYEQYF. The chain combines TRBV28 with TRBJ2-7; 7 bases match TRBD2. J lost 4 bases, V lost 2 bases, and 5 bases had no gene match. This CDR3 is built from 14 residues. Germline values: CDR1 MDHEN, CDR2 SYDVKM.

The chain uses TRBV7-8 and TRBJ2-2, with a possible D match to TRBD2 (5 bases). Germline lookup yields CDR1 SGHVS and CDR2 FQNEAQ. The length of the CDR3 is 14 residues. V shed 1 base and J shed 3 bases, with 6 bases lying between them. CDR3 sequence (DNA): TGTGCCAGCAGCTTAGTGGAGGACACCGGGGAGCTGTTTTTT. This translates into CASSLVEDTGELFF.

The CDR3 DNA is TGCGCCAGCAGCCAAGGGGGCTCTGGGTCCTACGAGCAGTACTTC. Translated, it gives CASSQGGSGSYEQYF. The chain has TRBV4-1 and TRBJ2-5, with a tentative D call TRBD1 (5 bases). The J call may be in error: the DNA end matches TRBJ2-7 better. Germline lookup yields CDR1 MGHRA and CDR2 YSYEKL. CDR3 length equals 15 residues.

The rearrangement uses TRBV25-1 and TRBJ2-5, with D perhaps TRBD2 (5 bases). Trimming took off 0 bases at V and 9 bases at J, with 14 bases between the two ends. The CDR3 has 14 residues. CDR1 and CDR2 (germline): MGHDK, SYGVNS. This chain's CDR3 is CASSEYGSIGAQYF. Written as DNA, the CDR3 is TGTGCCAGCAGTGAATACGGTAGTATCGGGGCCCAGTACTTC. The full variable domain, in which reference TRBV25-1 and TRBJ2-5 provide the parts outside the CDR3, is EADIYQTPRYLVIGTGKKITLECSQTMGHDKMYWYQQDPGMELHLIHYSYGVNSTEKGDLSSESTVSRIRTEHFPLTLESARPSHTSQYLCASSEYGSIGAQYFGPGTRLLVL.

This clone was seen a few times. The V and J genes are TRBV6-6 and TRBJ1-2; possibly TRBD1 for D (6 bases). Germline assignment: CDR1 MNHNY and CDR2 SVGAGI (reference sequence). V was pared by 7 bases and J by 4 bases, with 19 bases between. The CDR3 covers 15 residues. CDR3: CASTGRGLNSYGYTF. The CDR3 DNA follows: TGTGCCAGCACGGGGAGGGGGTTAAATAGCTATGGCTACACCTTC.

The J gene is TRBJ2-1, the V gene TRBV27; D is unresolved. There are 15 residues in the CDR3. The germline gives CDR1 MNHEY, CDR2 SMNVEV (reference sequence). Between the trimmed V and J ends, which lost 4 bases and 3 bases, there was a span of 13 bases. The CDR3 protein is CASSSLAEVYNEQFF. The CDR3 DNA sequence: TGTGCCAGCAGTTCCCTGGCCGAGGTCTACAATGAGCAGTTCTTC.

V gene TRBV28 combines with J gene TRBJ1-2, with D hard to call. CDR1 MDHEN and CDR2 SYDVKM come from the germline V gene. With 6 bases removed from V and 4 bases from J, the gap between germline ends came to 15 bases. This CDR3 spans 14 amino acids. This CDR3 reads CASSRYLRVYGYTF. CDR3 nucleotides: TGTGCCAGCAGCCGCTACCTGAGAGTCTATGGCTACACCTTC.

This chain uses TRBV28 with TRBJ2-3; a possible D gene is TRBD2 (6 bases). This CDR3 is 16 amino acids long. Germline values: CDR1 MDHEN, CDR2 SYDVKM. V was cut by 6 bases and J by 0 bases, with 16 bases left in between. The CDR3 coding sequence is TGTGCCAGCAGCCACAAGGGTAGCGGTAGCACAGATACGCAGTATTTT. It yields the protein CASSHKGSGSTDTQYF.

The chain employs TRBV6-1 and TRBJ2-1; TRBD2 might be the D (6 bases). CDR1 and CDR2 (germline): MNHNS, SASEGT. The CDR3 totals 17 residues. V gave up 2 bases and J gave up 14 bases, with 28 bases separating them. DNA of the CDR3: TGTGCCAGCAGTGAAAAAAGAATGGCGGGGCCTACGACGAGGGAGTTCTTC. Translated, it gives CASSEKRMAGPTTREFF.

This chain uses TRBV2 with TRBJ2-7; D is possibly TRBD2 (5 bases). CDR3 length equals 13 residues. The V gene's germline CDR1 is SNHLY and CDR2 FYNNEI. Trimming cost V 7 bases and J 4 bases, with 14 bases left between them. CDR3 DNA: TGTGCCAGCACAGTCAGCGGAATTTACGAGCAGTACTTC. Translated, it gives CASTVSGIYEQYF.

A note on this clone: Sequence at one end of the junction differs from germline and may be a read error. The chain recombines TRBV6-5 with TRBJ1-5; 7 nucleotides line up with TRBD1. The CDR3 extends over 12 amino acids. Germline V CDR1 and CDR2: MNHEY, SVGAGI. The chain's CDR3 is CASLRGDQSQHF. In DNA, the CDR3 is TGTGCCAGCCTCAGGGGGGATCAGTCCCAGCATTTT.

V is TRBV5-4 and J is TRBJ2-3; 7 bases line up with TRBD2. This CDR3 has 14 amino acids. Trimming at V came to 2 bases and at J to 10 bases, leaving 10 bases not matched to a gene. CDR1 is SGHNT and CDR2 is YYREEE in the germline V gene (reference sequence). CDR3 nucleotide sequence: TGTGCCAGCAGCTTTACAGATCGGGGGGTAGCGCAGTATTTT. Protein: CASSFTDRGVAQYF.

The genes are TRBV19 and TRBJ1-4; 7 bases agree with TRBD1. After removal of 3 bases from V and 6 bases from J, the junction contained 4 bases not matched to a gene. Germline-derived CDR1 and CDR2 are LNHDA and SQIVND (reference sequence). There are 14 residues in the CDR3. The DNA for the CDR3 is TGTGCCAGTAGTATTGGGCAGGGGGATGAAAAACTGTTTTTT. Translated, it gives CASSIGQGDEKLFF. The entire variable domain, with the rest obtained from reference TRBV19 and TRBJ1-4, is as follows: DGGITQSPKYLFRKEGQNVTLSCEQNLNHDAMYWYRQDPGQGLRLIYYSQIVNDFQKGDIAEGYSVSREKKESFPLTVTSAQKNPTAFYLCASSIGQGDEKLFFGSGTQLSVL.

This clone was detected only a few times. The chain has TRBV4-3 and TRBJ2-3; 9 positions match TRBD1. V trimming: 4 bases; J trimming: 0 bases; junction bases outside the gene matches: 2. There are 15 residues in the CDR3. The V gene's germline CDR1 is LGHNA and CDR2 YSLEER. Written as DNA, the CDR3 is TGCGCCAGCAGCCCGGGACAGGGAAGCACAGATACGCAGTATTTT. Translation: CASSPGQGSTDTQYF.

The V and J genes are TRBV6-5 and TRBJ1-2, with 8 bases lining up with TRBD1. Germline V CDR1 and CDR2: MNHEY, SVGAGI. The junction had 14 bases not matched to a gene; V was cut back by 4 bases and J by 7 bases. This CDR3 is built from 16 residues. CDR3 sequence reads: CASSSRHADRDSGYTF. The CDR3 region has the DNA TGTGCCAGCAGTTCCAGACACGCGGACAGGGATTCTGGCTACACCTTC.

CDR3 region: CSAREPTEAFF. CDR3 DNA: TGCAGTGCCAGGGAACCGACTGAAGCTTTCTTT. V and J are TRBV20-1 and TRBJ1-1, with D maybe TRBD1 (5 bases). V shed 6 bases and J shed 5 bases, with 10 bases lying between them. CDR3 length equals 11 residues. Germline V gives CDR1 DFQATT, CDR2 SNEGSKA (reference sequence).

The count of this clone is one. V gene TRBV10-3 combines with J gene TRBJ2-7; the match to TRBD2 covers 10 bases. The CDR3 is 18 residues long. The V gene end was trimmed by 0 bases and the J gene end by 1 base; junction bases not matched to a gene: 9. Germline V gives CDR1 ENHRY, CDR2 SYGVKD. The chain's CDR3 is CAISESPGELAGSYEQYF. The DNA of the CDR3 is TGTGCCATCAGTGAGTCGCCCGGGGAACTAGCGGGGTCCTACGAGCAGTACTTC.

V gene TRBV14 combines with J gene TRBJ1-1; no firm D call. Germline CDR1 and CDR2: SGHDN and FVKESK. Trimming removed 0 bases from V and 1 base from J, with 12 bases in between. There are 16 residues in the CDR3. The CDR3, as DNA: TGTGCCAGCAGCCAAGAAAGGGTGGAGGGGAACACTGAAGCTTTCTTT. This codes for CASSQERVEGNTEAFF.

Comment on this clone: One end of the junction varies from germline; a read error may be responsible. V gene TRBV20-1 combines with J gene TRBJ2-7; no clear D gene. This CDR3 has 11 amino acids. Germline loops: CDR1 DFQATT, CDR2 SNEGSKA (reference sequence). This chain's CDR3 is CSASPSHEQYF. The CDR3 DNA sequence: TGCAGTGCTAGCCCCTCCCACGAGCAGTACTTC.